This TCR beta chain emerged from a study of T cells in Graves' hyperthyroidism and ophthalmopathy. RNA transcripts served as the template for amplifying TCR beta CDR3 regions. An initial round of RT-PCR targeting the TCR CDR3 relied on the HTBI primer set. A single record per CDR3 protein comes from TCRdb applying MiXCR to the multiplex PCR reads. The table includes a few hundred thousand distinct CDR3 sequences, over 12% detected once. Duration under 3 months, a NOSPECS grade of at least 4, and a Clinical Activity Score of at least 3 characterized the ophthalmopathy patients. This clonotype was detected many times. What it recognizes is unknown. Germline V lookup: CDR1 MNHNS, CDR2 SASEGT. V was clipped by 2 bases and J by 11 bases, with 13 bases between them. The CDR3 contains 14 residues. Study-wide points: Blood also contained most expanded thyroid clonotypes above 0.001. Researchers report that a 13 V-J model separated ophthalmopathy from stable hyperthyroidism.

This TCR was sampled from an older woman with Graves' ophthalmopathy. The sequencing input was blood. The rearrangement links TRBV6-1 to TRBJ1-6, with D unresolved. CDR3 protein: CASSELSAWTPLHF. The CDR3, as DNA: TGTGCCAGCAGTGAATTGTCCGCCTGGACACCCCTCCACTTT.